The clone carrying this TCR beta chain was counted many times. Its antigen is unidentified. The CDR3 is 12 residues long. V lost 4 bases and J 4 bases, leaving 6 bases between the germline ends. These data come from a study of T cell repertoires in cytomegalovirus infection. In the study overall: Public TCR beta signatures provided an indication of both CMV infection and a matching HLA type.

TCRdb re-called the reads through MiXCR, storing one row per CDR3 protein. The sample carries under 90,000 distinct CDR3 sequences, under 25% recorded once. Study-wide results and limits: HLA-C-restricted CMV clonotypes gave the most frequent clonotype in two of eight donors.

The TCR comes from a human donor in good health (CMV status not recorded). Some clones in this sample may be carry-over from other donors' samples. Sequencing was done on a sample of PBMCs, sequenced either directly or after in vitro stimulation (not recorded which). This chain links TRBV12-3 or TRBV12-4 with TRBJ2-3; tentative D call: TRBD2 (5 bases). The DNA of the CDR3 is TGTGCCAGCAGTTCGAGGGCAGATACGCAGTATTTT. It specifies CASSSRADTQYF.